Listed here are 27 T cell receptor beta chains from one sample, sequenced in a study of identifying expanded T cells in peripheral blood. Assay used: immunoSEQ multiplex PCR; TCRdb lists only in-frame clones, some missing. Among some 91,000 clones listed, around 88% were seen once. Sequences were obtained from blood. Receptors were obtained from a person aged 18 to 75 in good health.

This clone appeared once. The chain employs TRBV18 and TRBJ2-7; the match to TRBD1 covers 11 bases. Germline CDR1 KGHSH, CDR2 LQKENI. The CDR3 consists of 15 residues. The junction had 1 base not matched to a gene; V was cut back by 3 bases and J by 0 bases. This CDR3 reads CASSPGTGGSYEQYF. The CDR3 coding sequence is TGTGCCAGCTCACCCGGGACAGGGGGCTCCTACGAGCAGTACTTC.

This clone was detected only once. The chain employs TRBV10-3 and TRBJ2-7, with 11 bases fitting TRBD1. The CDR3 has 14 residues. The junction had 7 bases not matched to a gene; V was cut back by 8 bases and J by 4 bases. Per germline, CDR1 ENHRY and CDR2 SYGVKD. CDR3 amino acids: CAIATRDRGYEQYF. The CDR3 nucleotides read TGTGCCATCGCCACCCGGGACAGGGGGTACGAGCAGTACTTC.

This clone was recorded once. V is TRBV9 and J is TRBJ2-5; maybe TRBD1 (5 bases). Germline V gene data show CDR1 as SGDLS and CDR2 as YYNGEE. The CDR3 is made up of 14 amino acids. Trimming cost V 0 bases and J 4 bases, with 10 bases left between them. CDR3 sequence reads: CASSVVGDIETQYF. The CDR3, as DNA: TGTGCCAGCAGCGTAGTAGGGGATATAGAGACCCAGTACTTC.

This clone has only a few counts. The genes are TRBV9 and TRBJ2-5; the match to TRBD1 covers 10 bases. CDR3 length: 15 residues. Germline V gives CDR1 SGDLS, CDR2 YYNGEE. Trimming removed 2 bases from V and 5 bases from J; junction bases left unmatched: 6. CDR3: CASSVGDRGWETQYF. The DNA of the CDR3 is TGTGCCAGCAGCGTGGGGGACAGGGGTTGGGAGACCCAGTACTTC.

The chain combines TRBV7-2 with TRBJ2-7; a weak D match, TRBD2 (6 bases). In germline, CDR1 is SGHTA, CDR2 FQGNSA. The CDR3 consists of 13 residues. Trimming took 6 bases from V and 9 from J, leaving 18 bases between them. Here the CDR3 DNA reads TGTGCCAGCAGTGCCGGGACTCTTCTTGGGCAGTACTTC. This gives the protein CASSAGTLLGQYF.

In its sample, this clone was seen a few times. The V gene is TRBV10-1, the J gene TRBJ2-7, with a weak D call TRBD2 (5 bases). V lost 0 bases and J lost 6, with 15 bases in between. Germline V gene data show CDR1 as WNHNN and CDR2 as SYGVQD (reference sequence). The CDR3 has 15 residues. The chain's CDR3 is CASSESEGFGAEQYF. The CDR3 DNA is TGCGCCAGCAGTGAGTCTGAGGGTTTTGGAGCCGAGCAGTACTTC.

This chain uses TRBV21-1 with TRBJ2-1; whether TRBD2, the table's D call, matches the DNA was not checked. TRBV21-1 is marked as a pseudogene. This CDR3 is 16 amino acids long. The CDR3 reads CASRRRGGHEYNEQFF. In DNA, the CDR3 is TGTGCCAGCAGAAGACGGGGGGGACACGAGTACAATGAGCAGTTCTTC.

This chain links TRBV12-2 with TRBJ2-3; TRBD1 was called by the table and not checked on the DNA. TRBV12-2 is termed a pseudogene. The CDR3 runs to 15 residues. The CDR3, as DNA: TGTGCAAGTCCTCTCTGGGCTGAAACCACAGATACGCAGTATTTT. It encodes CASPLWAETTDTQYF.

The rearrangement joins TRBV5-1 to TRBJ2-5, with TRBD2 matching over 11 bases. Germline V gene lookup returns CDR1 SGHRS and CDR2 YFSETQ. Losses at the gene ends were 6 bases for V and 0 bases for J; bases not matched to a gene: 7. The CDR3 runs 16 residues. The CDR3 protein is CASIPGTSGHQETQYF. DNA of the CDR3: TGCGCCAGCATCCCCGGGACTAGCGGTCACCAAGAGACCCAGTACTTC.

V usage is TRBV30 and J usage is TRBJ2-6; D unclear. V lost 1 base, J lost 0 bases, and 4 bases lay in between. The CDR3 length is 14 residues. CDR1 GTSNPN and CDR2 SVGIG come from the germline V gene (reference sequence). The CDR3 DNA sequence: TGTGCCTGGAGTGGCGACTCTGGGGCCAACGTCCTGACTTTC. It specifies CAWSGDSGANVLTF.

This clone turned up a few times. J is TRBJ2-5 and V is TRBV29-1; 8 bases match TRBD2. Per germline, CDR1 SQVTM and CDR2 ANQGSEA. The CDR3 has 12 residues. V shed 4 bases, J shed 5 bases, and the junction held 3 bases outside the gene matches. CDR3 sequence reads: CSVAGGEETQYF. In DNA form, the CDR3 reads TGCAGCGTTGCCGGGGGGGAGGAGACCCAGTACTTC. Together with reference TRBV29-1 and TRBJ2-5, the CDR3 gives the full variable domain: SAVISQKPSRDICQRGTSLTIQCQVDSQVTMMFWYRQQPGQSLTLIATANQGSEATYESGFVIDKFPISRPNLTFSTLTVSNMSPEDSSIYLCSVAGGEETQYFGPGTRLLVL.

This rearrangement joins TRBV18 to TRBJ1-1, with D perhaps matching TRBD1 (5 bases). Looked up from germline, CDR1 is KGHSH and CDR2 is LQKENI. The CDR3 totals 13 residues. Trimming shortened V by 3 bases and J by 2 bases, and 7 bases separated the two germline ends. The CDR3, as DNA: TGTGCCAGCTCACCGACAGCAAACACTGAAGCTTTCTTT. Translation gives CASSPTANTEAFF.

The genes are TRBV4-3 and TRBJ2-3, with D tentatively TRBD2 (6 bases). CDR1 is LGHNA and CDR2 is YSLEER in the germline V gene. This CDR3 is 15 amino acids long. V lost 1 base and J lost 2, with 10 bases in between. The CDR3 reads CASSQVGGITDTQYF. The CDR3 DNA sequence: TGCGCCAGCAGCCAAGTAGGCGGGATCACAGATACGCAGTATTTT.

The gene calls are TRBV6-5 and TRBJ2-1, with D hard to call. There are 12 residues in the CDR3. The germline V and J ends were trimmed by 5 bases and 15 bases, with 17 bases remaining between them. Germline values: CDR1 MNHEY, CDR2 SVGAGI. DNA for the CDR3: TGTGCCAGCAGTCACGGGCACGTGGCTACGTTCTTC. Amino acids: CASSHGHVATFF.

The J gene is TRBJ1-2, the V gene TRBV7-2; D remains unclear. The germline V gene encodes CDR1 SGHTA and CDR2 FQGNSA. The V and J ends lost 1 base and 7 bases respectively, with 10 bases between them. There are 13 residues in the CDR3. The CDR3, as DNA: TGTGCCAGCAGCTTAGATCTGAGTAGTGGCTACACCTTC. This sequence encodes CASSLDLSSGYTF.

The chain uses TRBV9 and TRBJ2-2; D is ambiguous. CDR1 is SGDLS, CDR2 YYNGEE, per germline. V gave up 4 bases and J gave up 0 bases, with 1 base separating them. The CDR3 runs 12 residues. The CDR3 DNA reads TGTGCCAGCAGCACGAACACCGGGGAGCTGTTTTTT. Encoded protein: CASSTNTGELFF.

CDR3 sequence: CASSGSSTEAFF. In nucleotides, the CDR3 is TGTGCCAGCAGCGGGTCCTCTACTGAAGCTTTCTTT. The gene calls are TRBV9 and TRBJ1-1, with no clear D. CDR3 length: 12 amino acids. Germline CDR1 reads SGDLS; CDR2 reads YYNGEE. With 3 bases removed from V and 5 bases from J, the gap between germline ends came to 8 bases.

This rearrangement joins TRBV21-1 to TRBJ1-2; TRBD1 is the table's D call and was not checked against the DNA. TRBV21-1 is recorded as a pseudogene. This CDR3 contains 14 residues. Here the CDR3 DNA reads TGTGCCAGCAGCAAAGCGGACAGGAGCTATGGCTACACCTTC. Its translation: CASSKADRSYGYTF.

This clone was observed a single time. V gene TRBV6-1 combines with J gene TRBJ2-1; 8 positions agree with TRBD1. The CDR3 is made up of 15 amino acids. J gave up 5 bases and V 6 bases, and 9 bases lay outside the gene matches. Per germline, CDR1 MNHNS and CDR2 SASEGT. This CDR3 reads CASSRGRGNNNEQFF. The CDR3 DNA sequence: TGTGCCAGCAGCAGGGGGCGGGGAAATAACAATGAGCAGTTCTTC.

The chain carries TRBV5-1 and TRBJ2-2; D remains unclear. Deletions cut 4 bases from V and 5 bases from J, with 12 bases between. Germline V CDR1 and CDR2: SGHRS, YFSETQ. CDR3 size: 14 residues. Here the CDR3 reads CASSVGVGTGELFF. In DNA form, the CDR3 reads TGCGCCAGCAGCGTTGGAGTCGGGACCGGGGAGCTGTTTTTT.

This chain uses TRBV20-1 with TRBJ1-1; D may be TRBD1 (5 bases). The CDR3 totals 11 residues. Germline CDR1 reads DFQATT; CDR2 reads SNEGSKA (reference sequence). Trimming pared 3 bases from V and 12 bases from J, leaving 14 bases between. The CDR3 region has the DNA TGCAGTGCTAGGATGGGGGAGAGACCTTTCTTT. Its protein is CSARMGERPFF.

This chain connects TRBV5-1 to TRBJ2-2; D is perhaps TRBD1 (6 bases). Germline CDR1 SGHRS, CDR2 YFSETQ. Trimming took 4 bases from V and 5 from J, leaving 15 bases between them. The CDR3 sequence is 15 residues long. Here the CDR3 reads CASSALQGRTGELFF. The DNA for the CDR3 is TGCGCCAGCAGCGCCCTACAGGGAAGAACCGGGGAGCTGTTTTTT.

The chain couples TRBV7-2 to TRBJ2-7, with TRBD2 matching 7 bases. With V trimmed by 1 base and J by 3 bases, 3 bases remained unmatched. Germline V lookup: CDR1 SGHTA, CDR2 FQGNSA. The CDR3 has 14 amino acids. The CDR3 sequence is CASSLGGLVYEQYF. In DNA form, the CDR3 reads TGTGCCAGCAGCTTAGGCGGACTAGTCTACGAGCAGTACTTC. Full variable domain (rest looked up from reference TRBV7-2 and TRBJ2-7): GAGVSQSPSNKVTEKGKDVELRCDPISGHTALYWYRQSLGQGLEFLIYFQGNSAPDKSGLPSDRFSAERTGGSVSTLTIQRTQQEDSAVYLCASSLGGLVYEQYFGPGTRLTVT.

The chain links TRBV30 to TRBJ1-1, with D uncertain. Germline CDR1 is GTSNPN and CDR2 is SVGIG (reference sequence). Between the trimmed V and J ends, which lost 4 bases and 6 bases, there was a span of 15 bases. The length of the CDR3 is 13 residues. CDR3 sequence reads: CAWKGYSGSEAFF. CDR3 DNA: TGTGCCTGGAAAGGCTACTCGGGGTCTGAAGCTTTCTTT.

V gene TRBV27 combines with J gene TRBJ2-5; 13 bases align to TRBD2. Germline V gene data show CDR1 as MNHEY and CDR2 as SMNVEV (reference sequence). The trim removed 7 bases at V and 2 bases at J, leaving 7 bases unmatched. The CDR3 totals 16 residues. The DNA of the CDR3 is TGTGCCAGCAAAAAGAGGGGACTAGCGGGACAAGAGACCCAGTACTTC. Its protein product is CASKKRGLAGQETQYF.

This rearrangement joins TRBV7-9 to TRBJ2-7, with 9 positions matching TRBD1. The CDR3 runs 16 residues. V trimming: 3 bases; J trimming: 2 bases; junction bases outside the gene matches: 8. Germline CDR1 SEHNR, CDR2 FQNEAQ (reference sequence). The CDR3 bases are TGTGCCAGCAGCTTGGGGGAGGGACAGGGTACCTACGAGCAGTACTTC. Encoded protein: CASSLGEGQGTYEQYF.

The chain uses TRBV11-2 and TRBJ2-5; D is ambiguous. Trimming took off 2 bases at V and 3 bases at J, with 4 bases between the two ends. This CDR3 has 12 amino acids. Germline values: CDR1 SGHAT, CDR2 FQNNGV. This CDR3 is CASSLNEETQYF. CDR3 nucleotide sequence: TGTGCCAGCAGCTTAAATGAAGAGACCCAGTACTTC.